These 3 T cell receptor beta chains were sequenced from one sample in a study of tumor T cells in aggressive B-cell lymphoma. The assay was immunoSEQ multiplex PCR, and TCRdb's table has in-frame clones only and misses some. The top ten hold 2.2% of the sample, which has approximately 12,000 clones, about 89% seen once. The sample was tumor tissue. The receptors originated from an adult with diffuse large B cell lymphoma.

This clone has only one observation. The J gene is TRBJ2-2, the V gene TRBV2, with 8 bases fitting TRBD1. After removal of 3 bases from V and 4 bases from J, the junction contained 1 base not matched to a gene. There are 14 residues in the CDR3. The V gene's germline CDR1 is SNHLY and CDR2 FYNNEI. The CDR3 is CASSEDRVTGELFF. CDR3 nucleotides: TGTGCCAGCAGTGAGGACAGGGTCACCGGGGAGCTGTTTTTT.

V gene TRBV27 combines with J gene TRBJ1-5, with D uncertain. CDR1 and CDR2 from the germline V gene are MNHEY and SMNVEV (reference sequence). V was cut by 6 bases and J by 0 bases, with 12 bases left in between. CDR3 length: 15 amino acids. CDR3 DNA: TGTGCCAGCAGCGCTCCAGGTTATAGCAATCAGCCCCAGCATTTT. Its translation: CASSAPGYSNQPQHF.

Concerning this clone itself: The sample has other DNA sequences that encode this CDR3 too. J is TRBJ2-3 and V is TRBV7-9; D call uncertain. Per the germline V gene, CDR1 is SEHNR and CDR2 is FQNEAQ (reference sequence). Trimming removed 2 bases from V and 0 bases from J, with 3 bases in between. This CDR3 region has 13 residues. The CDR3 here is CASSLSSTDTQYF. The CDR3 coding sequence is TGTGCCAGCAGCTTAAGCAGCACAGATACGCAGTATTTT.